This entry lists 19 T cell receptor beta chains sequenced from one sample in a study of T cells in Graves' hyperthyroidism and ophthalmopathy. Amplification targeted TCR beta CDR3 regions from RNA transcripts. HTBI primers were employed in a first-round RT-PCR of the TCR CDR3. TCRdb analysed the multiplex PCR reads with MiXCR anew, one entry per CDR3 protein. The sample consists of approximately 590,000 distinct CDR3 sequences, more than 15% of them appearing once. Material for sequencing was blood. The receptors derive from a woman aged 25 to 39 with Graves' hyperthyroidism.

This clonotype was picked up many times. This chain links TRBV12-3 or TRBV12-4 with TRBJ2-6, with D uncertain. The V and J ends lost 4 bases and 0 bases respectively, with 7 bases between them. This CDR3 has 15 amino acids. CDR3 in amino acids: CASSSVDSGANVLTF. The CDR3 DNA follows: TGTGCCAGCAGTTCCGTTGACTCTGGGGCCAACGTCCTGACTTTC.

The V gene is TRBV18, the J gene TRBJ2-2, with 7 bases fitting TRBD1. Germline CDR1 and CDR2: KGHSH and LQKENI. This CDR3 region has 16 residues. V gave up 3 bases and J gave up 6 bases; unmatched junction bases: 10. CDR3: CASSPIDRAPAGELFF. The CDR3 coding sequence is TGTGCCAGCTCACCTATTGACAGGGCGCCCGCCGGGGAGCTGTTTTTT.

The sample holds many counts of this clonotype. This chain connects TRBV10-3 to TRBJ2-5; 8 nucleotides align to TRBD1. CDR1 and CDR2 from the germline V gene are ENHRY and SYGVKD. The V segment lost 6 bases and the J segment 1 base; nucleotides outside the gene matches: 7. This CDR3 spans 15 amino acids. CDR3 residues: CAIRDGDRGQETQYF. For the CDR3, the DNA is TGTGCCATCAGGGACGGCGACAGGGGCCAAGAGACCCAGTACTTC.

This clonotype turned up a few times. The rearrangement uses TRBV27 and TRBJ2-7; 7 nucleotides align to TRBD2. J was trimmed by 2 bases and V by 6 bases; bases with no gene match: 10. CDR1 is MNHEY and CDR2 is SMNVEV in the germline V gene (reference sequence). The CDR3 covers 15 residues. Here the CDR3 reads CASRIGTGGTYEQYF. CDR3 DNA sequence: TGTGCCAGCAGAATCGGCACGGGAGGAACCTACGAGCAGTACTTC.

This clonotype was seen a few times. The chain has TRBV4-1 and TRBJ2-4; D is possibly TRBD1 or TRBD2 (5 bases each). The CDR3 has 18 residues. V was clipped by 1 base and J by 0 bases, with 16 bases between them. Germline V gene data show CDR1 as MGHRA and CDR2 as YSYEKL. The CDR3, as DNA: TGCGCCAGCAGCCAAGTGGGGGTCCGACAGATAGCCAAAAACATTCAGTACTTC. Translated: CASSQVGVRQIAKNIQYF.

The gene calls are TRBV15 and TRBJ2-3; TRBD2 matches 12 bases. J gave up 4 bases and V 3 bases, and 5 bases lay outside the gene matches. There are 16 residues in the CDR3. Germline lookup yields CDR1 LNHNV and CDR2 YYDKDF (reference sequence). The CDR3 reads CATSRASGRGPDTQYF. CDR3 bases: TGTGCCACCAGCAGGGCTAGCGGGAGGGGTCCAGATACGCAGTATTTT.

This clonotype was seen at least ten times. The rearrangement joins TRBV12-3 or TRBV12-4 to TRBJ2-3, with 7 bases that match TRBD2. Trimming at V came to 8 bases and at J to 2 bases, leaving 10 bases not matched to a gene. The CDR3 covers 15 residues. CDR3 residues: CASSKASGNTDTQYF. The DNA of the CDR3 is TGTGCCAGCTCGAAGGCTAGCGGAAACACAGATACGCAGTATTTT.

About this clonotype itself: A much larger clone differs from this one at a single base, so this may be a read error. The rearrangement links TRBV7-9 to TRBJ2-7; 8 nucleotides match TRBD1. This CDR3 is 17 amino acids long. Germline CDR1 reads SEHNR; CDR2 reads FQNEAQ (reference sequence). J gave up 3 bases and V 1 base, and 11 bases lay outside the gene matches. Here the CDR3 DNA reads TGTGCCAGCAGCTTAGTGCGCTCCGGGACAGGAGTCTACGAGCAGTACTTC. It yields the protein CASSLVRSGTGVYEQYF.

This clonotype has a handful of counts. The chain carries TRBV7-3 and TRBJ1-4, with D possibly being TRBD1 (5 bases). CDR3 length equals 17 residues. Trimming took 1 base from V and 0 from J, leaving 12 bases between them. The germline gives CDR1 SGHTA, CDR2 FQGTGA. The CDR3 is CASSLNGGWSTNEKLFF. The CDR3 region has the DNA TGTGCCAGCAGCTTAAACGGGGGGTGGTCAACTAATGAAAAACTGTTTTTT. The variable domain in full, completed from reference TRBV7-3 and TRBJ1-4, reads GAGVSQTPSNKVTEKGKYVELRCDPISGHTALYWYRQSLGQGPEFLIYFQGTGAADDSGLPNDRFFAVRPEGSVSTLKIQRTERGDSAVYLCASSLNGGWSTNEKLFFGSGTQLSVL.

This clonotype was seen many times. J is TRBJ1-1 and V is TRBV6-1; no reliable D call. V was cut by 5 bases and J by 11 bases, with 18 bases left in between. CDR3 size: 13 residues. Germline V CDR1 and CDR2: MNHNS, SASEGT. The CDR3 sequence: CASSNREGGNAFF. The CDR3 nucleotides are TGTGCCAGCAGTAACCGGGAAGGAGGTAACGCTTTCTTT.

This clonotype was seen at least ten times. The chain uses TRBV2 and TRBJ2-1; unclear D gene. The CDR3 spans 12 residues. Germline V CDR1 and CDR2: SNHLY, FYNNEI. V shed 4 bases and J shed 9 bases, with 10 bases lying between them. CDR3 residues: CASSGLRGEQFF. The CDR3, as DNA: TGTGCCAGCAGTGGACTCCGCGGTGAGCAGTTCTTC.

This clonotype was detected many times. The V call is TRBV19, the J call TRBJ1-1; D is unclear. Germline V gene sequence: CDR1 LNHDA, CDR2 SQIVND (reference sequence). The CDR3 consists of 13 residues. Trimming removed 7 bases at V and 0 bases at J, with 9 bases between. The CDR3 DNA is TGTGCCAGTACCTTCGGGGTGAACACTGAAGCTTTCTTT. Its protein product is CASTFGVNTEAFF.

This clonotype has a count of ten or more. The rearrangement uses TRBV20-1 and TRBJ2-1; TRBD2 might be the D (5 bases). V was trimmed by 0 bases and J by 0 bases, leaving 12 bases between them. This CDR3 has 16 residues. Germline CDR1 and CDR2: DFQATT and SNEGSKA (reference sequence). The CDR3 reads CSARDLGESSYNEQFF. CDR3 DNA sequence: TGCAGTGCTAGAGATCTTGGGGAGAGCTCCTACAATGAGCAGTTCTTC.

In its sample, this clonotype was seen many times. This CDR3 is CASAVFLGNTEAFF. In nucleotides, the CDR3 is TGTGCCAGCGCCGTTTTTCTAGGGAACACTGAAGCTTTCTTT. The chain uses TRBV27 and TRBJ1-1; no firm D call. This CDR3 contains 14 residues. V was clipped by 8 bases and J by 1 base, with 14 bases between them. Germline CDR1 and CDR2: MNHEY and SMNVEV (reference sequence).

This clonotype was counted ten times or more. The chain combines TRBV7-9 with TRBJ2-6; D gene uncertain. The CDR3 loop spans 15 amino acids. Germline V CDR1 and CDR2: SEHNR, FQNEAQ (reference sequence). V was clipped by 0 bases and J by 1 base, with 4 bases between them. In nucleotides, the CDR3 is TGTGCCAGCAGCTTAGCTGGATCTGGGGCCAACGTCCTGACTTTC. It codes for CASSLAGSGANVLTF.

This clonotype was seen at least ten times. The rearrangement uses TRBV7-2 and TRBJ2-7, with 10 bases matching TRBD1. The germline V gene has CDR1 SGHTA and CDR2 FQGNSA. The CDR3 is 14 amino acids. After removal of 4 bases from V and 4 bases from J, the junction contained 4 bases not matched to a gene. The CDR3 here is CASSSTGGAYEQYF. CDR3 coding DNA: TGTGCCAGCAGCTCGACAGGGGGCGCGTACGAGCAGTACTTC.

The rearrangement uses TRBV5-6 and TRBJ1-2, with 9 nucleotides matching TRBD1. Per the germline V gene, CDR1 is SGHDT and CDR2 is YYEEEE. J lost 8 bases, V lost 0 bases, and 8 bases had no gene match. There are 15 residues in the CDR3. The CDR3 DNA reads as TGTGCCAGCAGCTTGGTGGGACAGGGCGGAGGAGGCTACACCTTC. Protein sequence: CASSLVGQGGGGYTF.

This clonotype has more than one count but fewer than ten. The chain is built from TRBV10-2 and TRBJ2-3; D remains unclear. The germline V gene has CDR1 WSHSY and CDR2 SAAADI. This CDR3 has 11 amino acids. Between the trimmed V and J ends, which lost 7 bases and 4 bases, there was a span of 6 bases. The CDR3 here is CASKAADTQYF. The CDR3 region has the DNA TGCGCCAGCAAAGCTGCAGATACGCAGTATTTT.

V gene TRBV25-1 combines with J gene TRBJ2-1; TRBD1 aligns across 12 bases. There are 16 residues in the CDR3. Looked up from germline, CDR1 is MGHDK and CDR2 is SYGVNS. Germline trimming cut 3 bases from V and 8 bases from J; bases unmatched to any gene: 8. CDR3: CASSDSGTGGFDEQFF. CDR3 nucleotides: TGTGCCAGCAGTGACTCCGGGACAGGGGGCTTCGATGAGCAGTTCTTC.